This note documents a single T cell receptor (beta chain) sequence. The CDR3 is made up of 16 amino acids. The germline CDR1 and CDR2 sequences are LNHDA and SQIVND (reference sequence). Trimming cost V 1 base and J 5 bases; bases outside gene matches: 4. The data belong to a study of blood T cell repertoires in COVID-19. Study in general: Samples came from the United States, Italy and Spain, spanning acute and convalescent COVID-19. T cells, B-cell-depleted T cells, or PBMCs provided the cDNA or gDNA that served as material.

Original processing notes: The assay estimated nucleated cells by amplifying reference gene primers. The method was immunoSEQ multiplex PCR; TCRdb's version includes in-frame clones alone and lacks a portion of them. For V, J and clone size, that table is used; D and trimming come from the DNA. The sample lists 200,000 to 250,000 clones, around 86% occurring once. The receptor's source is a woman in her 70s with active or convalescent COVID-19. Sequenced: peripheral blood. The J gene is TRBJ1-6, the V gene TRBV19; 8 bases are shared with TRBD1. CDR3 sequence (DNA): TGTGCCAGTAGTATAGCAGGGGGCAAAAATAATTCACCCCTCCACTTT. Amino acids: CASSIAGGKNNSPLHF.